Reported below is one T cell receptor (beta chain). Trimming left V 7 bases short and J 8 bases short, with 12 bases between. This CDR3 has 12 residues. Germline-derived CDR1 and CDR2 are SNHLY and FYNNEI. How the authors handled the data: Reference gene primer amplification yielded estimated nucleated cell counts. The data were produced by immunoSEQ multiplex PCR, yet TCRdb's version contains in-frame clones alone and is incomplete. The V and J calls and the clone size are those of that table, but D and trimming were determined from the DNA. The sample includes about 140,000 clones, roughly 80% of them seen just once. The entry originates in a study of blood T cell repertoires in COVID-19.

The rearrangement links TRBV2 to TRBJ2-1; D perhaps matches TRBD1 (5 bases). The receptor's source is a man aged 45-65 years with acute or convalescent COVID-19. The sequencing input was peripheral blood. The CDR3 here is CASNEQGYEQFF. CDR3 DNA sequence: TGTGCCAGCAATGAGCAGGGCTATGAGCAGTTCTTC.